What follows describes a single TCR beta chain. Its specificity is not known. These data come from a study of CD8+CD57+ T cells in acquired aplastic anemia. Overall study results and limits: Levels of CD8+ Simpson's diversity were not significantly distinct in patients versus controls.

Genomic DNA, serving as template, underwent TCR beta VDJ and CDR3 profiling. TCRdb independently ran MiXCR on the reads; one entry per CDR3 protein. The sample gives about 270,000 distinct CDR3 sequences, approximately 56% of which show up once; around 8% is in the top ten. The CDR3 consists of 11 residues. Trimming took off 5 bases at V and 8 bases at J, with 8 bases between the two ends. The germline V gene has CDR1 SGHRS and CDR2 YFSETQ. Material: sorted CD4+, CD8+, or CD8+CD57+ T cells (not recorded which) from PBMCs. The sequence derives from a human donor with severe aplastic anemia or a healthy control (not recorded which). The gene calls are TRBV5-1 and TRBJ2-1; D is uncertain. This CDR3 reads CASSKSYEQFF. The DNA for the CDR3 is TGCGCCAGCAGTAAATCCTATGAGCAGTTCTTC.